Presented here are 28 T cell receptor beta chains from one specimen sequenced in a study of human T cells and chemical hapten exposure. TCRdb re-analysed the RACE reads in MiXCR, keeping a single row per CDR3 protein. The sample lists some 400,000 distinct CDR3 sequences; 4.8% were seen once. Time point reported: patch test 1, 2 weeks after DPC sensitization. Treatment specified: therapeutic diphenylcyclopropenone sensitization with weekly scalp DPC. Material: whole blood, obtained in connection with sensitization to the hapten diphenylcyclopropenone (DPC). The source is a woman between 45 and 60 years old with alopecia areata. Some clones in this sample may be carry-over from other donors' samples.

This clonotype was seen ten or more times. V is TRBV28 and J is TRBJ1-2; weak D call: TRBD1 (6 bases). The CDR3 spans 15 residues. The germline CDR1 and CDR2 sequences are MDHEN and SYDVKM. V was trimmed by 7 bases and J by 0 bases, leaving 15 bases between them. The CDR3 coding sequence is TGTGCCAGCAACACAGGGACATCTCCTAACTATGGCTACACCTTC. Translated: CASNTGTSPNYGYTF.

V usage is TRBV7-2 and J usage is TRBJ1-1; 7 nucleotides align to TRBD1. The CDR3 is made up of 15 amino acids. Trimming took 5 bases from V and 2 from J; bases not matched to a gene: 8. Germline V gene lookup returns CDR1 SGHTA and CDR2 FQGNSA. CDR3: CASSGGYRGNTEAFF. CDR3 in DNA: TGTGCCAGCAGCGGGGGCTACAGGGGTAACACTGAAGCTTTCTTT. The full variable domain, completed using reference TRBV7-2 and TRBJ1-1, is GAGVSQSPSNKVTEKGKDVELRCDPISGHTALYWYRQSLGQGLEFLIYFQGNSAPDKSGLPSDRFSAERTGGSVSTLTIQRTQQEDSAVYLCASSGGYRGNTEAFFGQGTRLTVV.

This CDR3 is CASSPDRDIQYF. CDR3 DNA sequence: TGTGCCAGCAGCCCTGACAGAGACATTCAGTACTTC. The V gene is TRBV6-6, the J gene TRBJ2-4; possibly TRBD1 for D (5 bases). Trimming stripped 6 bases from V and 8 bases from J, with 11 bases between. Germline loops: CDR1 MNHNY, CDR2 SVGAGI (reference sequence). The CDR3 extends over 12 amino acids.

This rearrangement joins TRBV5-6 to TRBJ1-6, with 8 bases fitting TRBD1. Trimming at V came to 4 bases and at J to 8 bases, leaving 11 bases not matched to a gene. The length of the CDR3 is 16 residues. Germline V gene data show CDR1 as SGHDT and CDR2 as YYEEEE. The CDR3 coding sequence is TGTGCCAGCAGCGGCACAGGGGGGGCGTGGGATTCACCCCTCCACTTT. Translating it yields CASSGTGGAWDSPLHF.

There are a few counts of this clonotype. The chain carries TRBV20-1 and TRBJ2-3, with 9 bases identical to TRBD2. V lost 3 bases to trimming and J lost 4 bases; unmatched junction nucleotides: 8. The CDR3 has 15 amino acids. Germline V gene sequence: CDR1 DFQATT, CDR2 SNEGSKA (reference sequence). The CDR3 here is CSASKTGLAADTQYF. CDR3 coding DNA: TGCAGTGCTAGCAAGACGGGACTAGCCGCAGATACGCAGTATTTT.

In regard to this clonotype: This sequence may be a read error, since a much larger clone differs from it by one base. This chain joins TRBV2 and TRBJ2-4, with TRBD1 matching 10 bases. The CDR3 is made up of 14 amino acids. The germline CDR1 and CDR2 sequences are SNHLY and FYNNEI. CDR3 in amino acids: CASSRQGAVNIRYF. CDR3 in DNA: TGTGCCAGCAGTAGACAGGGGGCTGTAAACATTCGGTACTTC.

The chain carries TRBV12-3 or TRBV12-4 and TRBJ2-1, with 7 bases lining up with TRBD1. After removal of 5 bases from V and 5 bases from J, the junction contained 6 bases not matched to a gene. The CDR3 length is 14 residues. CDR3 region: CASSRQGFHNEQFF. In DNA form, the CDR3 reads TGTGCCAGCAGTAGACAGGGCTTCCACAATGAGCAGTTCTTC.

This clonotype came up many times. This chain uses TRBV20-1 with TRBJ1-2, with D maybe TRBD1 (5 bases). CDR3 size: 12 residues. CDR1 and CDR2 from the germline V gene are DFQATT and SNEGSKA (reference sequence). Between the trimmed V and J ends, which lost 8 bases and 4 bases, there was a span of 14 bases. CDR3: CSQDPGGYGYTF. The DNA for the CDR3 is TGCAGTCAGGACCCTGGGGGCTATGGCTACACCTTC.

This clonotype was recorded at least ten times. The chain employs TRBV14 and TRBJ2-7; TRBD2 might be the D (5 bases). Trimming cost V 0 bases and J 0 bases, with 12 bases left between them. CDR1 SGHDN and CDR2 FVKESK come from the germline V gene. This CDR3 has 16 amino acids. The CDR3 region has the DNA TGTGCCAGCAGCCAAGATCCCGGACTGCACTCCTACGAGCAGTACTTC. This translates into CASSQDPGLHSYEQYF.

This clonotype was counted ten times or more. The chain links TRBV2 to TRBJ1-1; TRBD1 aligns across 8 bases. The CDR3 spans 17 residues. The trim removed 7 bases at V and 3 bases at J, leaving 16 bases unmatched. Germline V gene lookup returns CDR1 SNHLY and CDR2 FYNNEI. CDR3 DNA: TGTGCCAGCACCCTACTCACCGGGCAGGGGGCGTACACTGAAGCTTTCTTT. It encodes CASTLLTGQGAYTEAFF.

V gene TRBV9 combines with J gene TRBJ2-7, with D possibly matching TRBD2 (5 bases). This CDR3 region has 13 residues. V was cut by 6 bases and J by 3 bases, with 13 bases left in between. Germline V gene lookup returns CDR1 SGDLS and CDR2 YYNGEE. CDR3 region: CASNAGPNYEQYF. The CDR3 DNA reads TGTGCCAGCAACGCGGGTCCCAACTACGAGCAGTACTTC.

This clonotype was observed a few times. V usage is TRBV6-2 or TRBV6-3 and J usage is TRBJ2-1; TRBD1 or TRBD2 may be the D gene (5 bases each). V lost 2 bases and J lost 1, with 9 bases in between. The CDR3 covers 15 residues. Germline V gives CDR1 MNHEY, CDR2 SVGEGT. The CDR3 DNA reads as TGTGCCAGCAGTTACCCGGGACCATCCTACAATGAGCAGTTCTTC. Its translation: CASSYPGPSYNEQFF.

The chain recombines TRBV2 with TRBJ1-5; D remains unclear. Trimming took off 3 bases at V and 11 bases at J, with 11 bases between the two ends. CDR3 size: 12 residues. From germline, CDR1 is SNHLY and CDR2 FYNNEI. In nucleotides, the CDR3 is TGTGCCAGCAGTGACGGCACTTCGGCCCAGCATTTT. Translating gives CASSDGTSAQHF.

This clonotype was counted only a few times. The V gene is TRBV9, the J gene TRBJ1-2; 8 bases match TRBD1. The CDR3 extends over 14 amino acids. Germline V lookup: CDR1 SGDLS, CDR2 YYNGEE. V gave up 7 bases and J gave up 1 base; unmatched junction bases: 6. Here the CDR3 DNA reads TGTGCCAGCGGGGGCAGGGGGCTTAACTATGGCTACACCTTC. This translates into CASGGRGLNYGYTF.

There are many counts of this clonotype. The chain carries TRBV20-1 and TRBJ2-7; 10 nucleotides align to TRBD2. J lost 2 bases, V lost 5 bases, and 9 bases had no gene match. The CDR3 covers 15 residues. Germline-derived CDR1 and CDR2 are DFQATT and SNEGSKA (reference sequence). The CDR3 coding sequence is TGCAGTGCTTCTAGACCCCTAGCGGGGGCCTACGAGCAGTACTTC. It yields the protein CSASRPLAGAYEQYF.

There are many counts of this clonotype. The V call is TRBV12-3 or TRBV12-4, the J call TRBJ1-3, with D unresolved. The CDR3 is 18 amino acids. V dropped 3 bases and J dropped 1 base, with 19 bases sitting between them. CDR3 loop: CASSFRVQVTWSGNTIYF. The CDR3 bases are TGTGCCAGCAGTTTCCGGGTCCAGGTCACTTGGTCTGGAAACACCATATATTTT.

This clonotype turned up a few times. The chain combines TRBV2 with TRBJ2-1; TRBD2 matches 8 bases. The V segment lost 7 bases and the J segment 8 bases; nucleotides outside the gene matches: 7. CDR1 SNHLY and CDR2 FYNNEI come from the germline V gene. The CDR3 is 13 amino acids. The CDR3 loop is CASNRRGDDEQFF. The CDR3 nucleotides read TGTGCCAGCAACCGGCGGGGGGACGATGAGCAGTTCTTC.

The chain links TRBV6-5 to TRBJ2-3, with 11 bases that match TRBD2. J was trimmed by 3 bases and V by 2 bases; bases with no gene match: 7. The CDR3 consists of 17 residues. Germline values: CDR1 MNHEY, CDR2 SVGAGI. CDR3 sequence reads: CASSYHSGGARTDTQYF. CDR3 in DNA: TGTGCCAGCAGTTACCATAGCGGGGGGGCGAGAACAGATACGCAGTATTTT.

The chain joins TRBV7-8 to TRBJ2-7; D is uncertain. In germline, CDR1 is SGHVS, CDR2 FQNEAQ. The CDR3 contains 13 residues. V lost 4 bases, J lost 7 bases, and 14 bases lay in between. The CDR3 nucleotides are TGTGCCAGCAGCTCGCTTGAAGGGTCGGAGCAGTACTTC. Translation gives CASSSLEGSEQYF.

In this sample, this clonotype turned up many times. The chain uses TRBV9 and TRBJ2-5, with 7 positions matching TRBD2. Germline V CDR1 and CDR2: SGDLS, YYNGEE. There are 16 residues in the CDR3. V lost 0 bases and J lost 1; bases outside the gene matches: 6. The CDR3 bases are TGTGCCAGCAGCGTAGCTGGGGGGGGTATCCAAGAGACCCAGTACTTC. It specifies CASSVAGGGIQETQYF. The complete variable domain, with remaining parts taken from reference TRBV9 and TRBJ2-5, reads DSGVTQTPKHLITATGQRVTLRCSPRSGDLSVYWYQQSLDQGLQFLIQYYNGEERAKGNILERFSAQQFPDLHSELNLSSLELGDSALYFCASSVAGGGIQETQYFGPGTRLLVL.

This clonotype was found many times. The chain combines TRBV18 with TRBJ1-1; no reliable D call. The CDR3 is 14 amino acids. Germline V CDR1 and CDR2: KGHSH, LQKENI. The V end lost 3 bases, the J end lost 4 bases, and 12 bases lay between the germline ends. CDR3 nucleotides: TGTGCCAGCTCACCTTCAGGAGCGGGCACTGAAGCTTTCTTT. As protein: CASSPSGAGTEAFF. Combining the CDR3 with reference TRBV18 and TRBJ1-1 gives the whole variable domain NAGVMQNPRHLVRRRGQEARLRCSPMKGHSHVYWYRQLPEEGLKFMVYLQKENIIDESGMPKERFSAEFPKEGPSILRIQQVVRGDSAAYFCASSPSGAGTEAFFGQGTRLTVV.

This clonotype was observed a handful of times. CDR3 in amino acids: CASSLVGRIQETQYF. CDR3 in DNA: TGTGCCAGCAGCTTGGTAGGACGCATCCAAGAGACCCAGTACTTC. The genes are TRBV5-6 and TRBJ2-5; D gene uncertain. Looked up from germline, CDR1 is SGHDT and CDR2 is YYEEEE. V was clipped by 0 bases and J by 1 base, with 10 bases between them. This CDR3 region has 15 residues.

This clonotype was detected a few times. The chain has TRBV27 and TRBJ1-1; a possible D gene is TRBD1 (5 bases). Per germline, CDR1 MNHEY and CDR2 SMNVEV (reference sequence). Between the trimmed V and J ends, which lost 4 bases and 0 bases, there was a span of 18 bases. This CDR3 spans 17 amino acids. CDR3 in DNA: TGTGCCAGCAGTTCCGACAGCCGCCTTCCTATGAACACTGAAGCTTTCTTT. It yields the protein CASSSDSRLPMNTEAFF.

V usage is TRBV6-1 and J usage is TRBJ2-7; TRBD2 matches at 8 bases. Germline V lookup: CDR1 MNHNS, CDR2 SASEGT. This CDR3 region has 15 residues. Trimming removed 4 bases from V and 2 bases from J; junction bases left unmatched: 7. This chain's CDR3 is CASSAPGLVTYEQYF. In DNA form, the CDR3 reads TGTGCCAGCAGTGCACCGGGACTAGTAACCTACGAGCAGTACTTC.

This chain connects TRBV5-1 to TRBJ1-1, with 7 positions matching TRBD1. The V segment lost 5 bases and the J segment 3 bases; nucleotides outside the gene matches: 4. The CDR3 covers 13 residues. CDR1 and CDR2 (germline): SGHRS, YFSETQ. The CDR3 coding sequence is TGCGCCAGCAGAGAAGGGGGCCACACTGAAGCTTTCTTT. It encodes CASREGGHTEAFF.

This chain connects TRBV7-2 to TRBJ2-7, with unresolved D. The germline CDR1 and CDR2 sequences are SGHTA and FQGNSA. V dropped 5 bases and J dropped 7 bases, with 18 bases sitting between them. This CDR3 comprises 14 residues. CDR3 residues: CASSLIFPGEEQYF. The CDR3 DNA is TGTGCCAGCAGCCTAATTTTTCCCGGAGAAGAGCAGTACTTC.

This clonotype was seen a handful of times. This chain uses TRBV20-1 with TRBJ1-2; a possible D gene is TRBD1 (5 bases). Deletions cut 4 bases from V and 4 bases from J, with 7 bases between. The CDR3 is made up of 11 amino acids. CDR1 and CDR2 (germline): DFQATT, SNEGSKA (reference sequence). DNA for the CDR3: TGCAGTGCTACGGACACCTATGGCTACACCTTC. Translation gives CSATDTYGYTF.

This clonotype was observed a few times. The CDR3 region is CASNMDSSSYNEQFF. DNA for the CDR3: TGTGCCAGCAATATGGATTCCAGCTCCTACAATGAGCAGTTCTTC. The rearrangement joins TRBV12-3 or TRBV12-4 to TRBJ2-1; D gene ambiguous. The CDR3 is 15 residues long. V lost 7 bases to trimming and J lost 0 bases, with 13 bases between them.